The 17 T cell receptor beta chains reported below all come from one sample, sequenced in a study. Using its own MiXCR run on the 5' RACE reads, TCRdb lists one record per CDR3 protein. The repertoire holds about 40,000 distinct CDR3 sequences, about a fifth seen once, with 3.5% to 4.5% in the top ten. Cells sorted as Tregs were CD4+, CD25+ and CD127-/low. Material for sequencing was Tregs sorted from a lymph node. The receptors derive from a female donor with breast cancer.

The chain joins TRBV11-2 to TRBJ2-7; 7 bases map to TRBD1. Germline loops: CDR1 SGHAT, CDR2 FQNNGV. Losses at the gene ends were 5 bases for V and 0 bases for J; bases not matched to a gene: 7. The CDR3 runs to 15 residues. The CDR3 protein is CASSPGQVDSYEQYF. For the CDR3, the DNA is TGTGCCAGCAGCCCCGGACAGGTGGACTCCTACGAGCAGTACTTC.

This clonotype was picked up a small number of times. The CDR3 reads CASSQPGQVNTEAFF. Here the CDR3 DNA reads TGCGCCAGCAGCCAACCGGGACAAGTGAACACTGAAGCTTTCTTT. This chain uses TRBV4-1 with TRBJ1-1, with a weak D call TRBD1 (6 bases). This CDR3 is built from 15 residues. V was pared by 2 bases and J by 0 bases, with 10 bases between. The germline gives CDR1 MGHRA, CDR2 YSYEKL.

The V call is TRBV5-1, the J call TRBJ1-2; tentatively, D is TRBD1 (6 bases). Trimming pared 2 bases from V and 0 bases from J, leaving 26 bases between. Germline loops: CDR1 SGHRS, CDR2 YFSETQ. This CDR3 has 20 residues. This chain's CDR3 is CASSLSAGAPTAGPNYGYTF. CDR3 bases: TGCGCCAGCAGCTTATCTGCAGGGGCCCCGACAGCGGGCCCTAACTATGGCTACACCTTC.

This clonotype was counted between two and nine times. The genes are TRBV4-2 and TRBJ2-1; TRBD1 agrees at 9 bases. Germline V gene lookup returns CDR1 LGHNA and CDR2 YNFKEQ. V trimming: 5 bases; J trimming: 15 bases; junction bases outside the gene matches: 5. CDR3 length: 11 amino acids. Written as DNA, the CDR3 is TGTGCCAGCAGCTGGGACAGGGAGGCGTTCTTC. Its protein product is CASSWDREAFF.

This clonotype showed up many times. The rearrangement links TRBV29-1 to TRBJ2-2; D may match TRBD1 or TRBD2 (5 bases each). The ends were cut back, 4 bases at V and 2 bases at J, with 17 bases in the middle. This CDR3 spans 16 amino acids. The germline gives CDR1 SQVTM, CDR2 ANQGSEA. CDR3 amino acids: CSVVSPARDNTGELFF. The CDR3 DNA reads as TGCAGCGTTGTATCCCCGGCCAGGGACAACACCGGGGAGCTGTTTTTT.

This clonotype came up many times. The chain recombines TRBV27 with TRBJ2-5; tentatively, D is TRBD1 or TRBD2 (6 bases each). V gave up 8 bases and J gave up 7 bases, with 23 bases separating them. Germline CDR1 and CDR2: MNHEY and SMNVEV (reference sequence). The length of the CDR3 is 15 residues. The CDR3 region is CASGEGGTGWATQYF. The CDR3 region has the DNA TGTGCCAGCGGAGAGGGGGGAACAGGGTGGGCGACCCAGTACTTC.

This clonotype was detected a few times. The chain is built from TRBV27 and TRBJ2-1; 12 bases align to TRBD2. The ends lost 5 bases at V and 2 bases at J; junction bases unmatched: 10. Per the germline V gene, CDR1 is MNHEY and CDR2 is SMNVEV (reference sequence). This CDR3 contains 18 residues. This CDR3 is CASSPGTSGLWTYNEQFF. CDR3 coding DNA: TGTGCCAGCAGTCCCGGGACTAGCGGGTTATGGACCTACAATGAGCAGTTCTTC.

This clonotype rates as medium-sized. This chain's CDR3 is CSLQEANYGYTF. CDR3 coding DNA: TGCAGCCTACAGGAAGCGAACTATGGCTACACCTTC. This chain joins TRBV29-1 and TRBJ1-2, with D possibly TRBD1 on 5 matching bases. The V gene's germline CDR1 is SQVTM and CDR2 ANQGSEA. V lost 8 bases, J lost 2 bases, and 12 bases lay in between. The CDR3 contains 12 residues.

This clonotype came up many times. V gene TRBV5-1 combines with J gene TRBJ1-1, with D unclear. CDR1 and CDR2 from the germline V gene are SGHRS and YFSETQ. This CDR3 has 14 residues. Trimming removed 3 bases from V and 4 bases from J, with 13 bases in between. CDR3 sequence reads: CASSSGSWGTEAFF. The CDR3 coding sequence is TGCGCCAGCAGCTCCGGATCATGGGGCACTGAAGCTTTCTTT.

In this sample, this clonotype turned up many times. The J gene is TRBJ1-5, the V gene TRBV27; D call uncertain. The CDR3 spans 14 residues. From germline, CDR1 is MNHEY and CDR2 SMNVEV (reference sequence). Trimming cost V 4 bases and J 0 bases, with 7 bases left between them. The CDR3 DNA reads TGTGCCAGCAGTTCAATTAATAGCAATCAGCCCCAGCATTTT. Its translation: CASSSINSNQPQHF.

This clonotype is labeled medium-sized. CDR3 sequence reads: CASSLRADYGYTF. Here the CDR3 DNA reads TGCGCCAGCAGCTTGAGGGCCGACTATGGCTACACCTTC. The chain uses TRBV5-1 and TRBJ1-2; D unresolved. The ends were cut back, 1 base at V and 3 bases at J, with 7 bases in the middle. Germline CDR1 SGHRS, CDR2 YFSETQ. The CDR3 extends over 13 amino acids.

This chain joins TRBV3-1 and TRBJ2-7, with D tentatively TRBD2 (5 bases). Germline CDR1 LGHDT, CDR2 YNNKEL (reference sequence). This CDR3 is built from 13 residues. The germline V and J ends were trimmed by 1 base and 2 bases, with 6 bases remaining between them. The CDR3 nucleotides are TGTGCCAGCAGCCAAGCGGGAACCTACGAGCAGTACTTC. It specifies CASSQAGTYEQYF.

By sample share, this clonotype is medium-sized. The chain uses TRBV29-1 and TRBJ1-5; no reliable D call. CDR1 and CDR2 from the germline V gene are SQVTM and ANQGSEA. The CDR3 spans 12 residues. V lost 7 bases and J lost 2, with 9 bases in between. CDR3 bases: TGCAGCGCCAGGACCGGCAATCAGCCCCAGCATTTT. Translation gives CSARTGNQPQHF.

This sequence joins TRBV12-3 or TRBV12-4 and TRBJ2-3; the match to TRBD2 covers 13 bases. Trimming cost V 6 bases and J 3 bases; bases outside gene matches: 6. The CDR3 spans 16 residues. CDR3 loop: CASRLLAGGPTDTQYF. CDR3 bases: TGTGCCAGCAGGTTACTAGCGGGGGGGCCTACAGATACGCAGTATTTT.

This clonotype was detected only a few times. The chain uses TRBV7-8 and TRBJ2-5; D is undetermined. This CDR3 comprises 15 residues. The V gene's germline CDR1 is SGHVS and CDR2 FQNEAQ. The V gene lost 8 bases and the J gene lost 2 bases, with 18 bases spanning the gap. CDR3 coding DNA: TGTGCCAGCCCCCTGTGGGAACCGTTACAAGAGACCCAGTACTTC. Translation gives CASPLWEPLQETQYF.

This chain uses TRBV5-1 with TRBJ2-5, with D possibly TRBD2 on 6 matching bases. Trimming removed 0 bases at V and 2 bases at J, with 8 bases between. The CDR3 has 14 amino acids. Germline CDR1 and CDR2: SGHRS and YFSETQ. The CDR3 DNA sequence: TGCGCCAGCAGCTTGGTGGGGGGTCAAGAGACCCAGTACTTC. It is translated as CASSLVGGQETQYF.

The chain joins TRBV18 to TRBJ2-5; TRBD2 agrees at 7 bases. This CDR3 has 14 residues. CDR1 KGHSH and CDR2 LQKENI come from the germline V gene. V gave up 3 bases and J gave up 3 bases; unmatched junction bases: 4. The CDR3 sequence is CASSPGTKKETQYF. In nucleotides, the CDR3 is TGTGCCAGCTCACCCGGGACTAAAAAAGAGACCCAGTACTTC.